A single T cell receptor (beta chain) is shown here with its context. The antigen is undetermined. The entry originates in a study of cytomegalovirus exposure and HLA in healthy donors. Whole-study results and caveats: The study found most TCR sequences rare, yet found some public TCRs in many donors. As a later analysis showed, a missense DCLRE1C variant was linked to trimming of TCR beta V- and J-genes. In a later analysis, parvovirus B19, influenza, CMV and Epstein-Barr virus appeared linked to several top co-occurrence clusters.

PCR used 60 Vbeta primers and 13 Jbeta primers. Method: immunoSEQ multiplex PCR; TCRdb's copy keeps in-frame clones and lacks some. The sample lists roughly 130,000 clones, under 70% occurring once. Donors counted as nominally healthy when sampled, yet unrecorded immune exposures were likely. Germline CDR1 MNHNS, CDR2 SASEGT. Between the trimmed V and J ends, which lost 8 bases and 6 bases, there was a span of 20 bases. The CDR3 is 15 residues long. The V gene is TRBV6-1, the J gene TRBJ1-5; maybe TRBD1 (5 bases). This TCR was recovered from a woman aged 55-75 years in good health and CMV-seronegative. The sequenced material came from PBMCs. In nucleotides, the CDR3 is TGTGCCAGCCGGCAGGGATCCCAAATAAGTCAGCCCCAGCATTTT. This codes for CASRQGSQISQPQHF.